This T cell receptor (beta chain) was recorded in a study of T-cell memory formation after mild COVID-19. Study summary: Largely donor-specific TCR clusters were found.

From the 5' RACE reads, TCRdb called clonotypes with MiXCR, one entry per CDR3 protein. Of approximately 50,000 distinct CDR3 sequences in the sample, 9.3% were seen once. Whole-study results and caveats: Still unconfirmed is whether the second-wave clones peaking on day 37 recognized SARS-CoV-2. In pre-infection memory, a portion of responding clones appeared, which suggested that cross-reactive memory joined. Of the contracting clones, CD4+ ones lay mainly in CM and EM, and CD8+ ones in EMRA.

V trimming: 1 base; J trimming: 0 bases; junction bases outside the gene matches: 7. This CDR3 contains 18 residues. Germline CDR1 is LGHNA and CDR2 is YSLEER. This clonotype was counted between two and nine times. Its target is not known. The material sequenced was PBMCs or a T cell subset sorted from them (not recorded which). The rearrangement links TRBV4-3 to TRBJ1-4, with TRBD1 matching 8 bases. The clonotype comes from an adult woman who had mild COVID-19 (a few samples of this study predate the infection). Cell type and time point are not known. The CDR3 loop reads CASSQGQGYTATNEKLFF. The CDR3 nucleotides read TGCGCCAGCAGCCAAGGACAGGGGTATACTGCAACTAATGAAAAACTGTTTTTT.